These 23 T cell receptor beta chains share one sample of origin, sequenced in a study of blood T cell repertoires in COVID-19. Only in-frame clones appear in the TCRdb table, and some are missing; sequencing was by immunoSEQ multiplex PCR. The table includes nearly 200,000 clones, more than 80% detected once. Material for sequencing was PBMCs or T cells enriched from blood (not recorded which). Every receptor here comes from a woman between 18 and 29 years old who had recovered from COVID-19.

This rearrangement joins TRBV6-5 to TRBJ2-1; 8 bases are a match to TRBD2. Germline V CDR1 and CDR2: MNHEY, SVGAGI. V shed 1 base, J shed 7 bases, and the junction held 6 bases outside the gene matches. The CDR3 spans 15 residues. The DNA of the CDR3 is TGTGCCAGCAGTTACTTCAGCGGGGGCCTTAATGAGCAGTTCTTC. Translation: CASSYFSGGLNEQFF.

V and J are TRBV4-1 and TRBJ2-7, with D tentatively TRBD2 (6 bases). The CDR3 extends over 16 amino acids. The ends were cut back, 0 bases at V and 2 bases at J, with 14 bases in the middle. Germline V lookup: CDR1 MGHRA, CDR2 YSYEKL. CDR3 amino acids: CASSQEWAGRPYEQYF. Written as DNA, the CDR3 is TGCGCCAGCAGCCAAGAATGGGCGGGGAGGCCCTACGAGCAGTACTTC.

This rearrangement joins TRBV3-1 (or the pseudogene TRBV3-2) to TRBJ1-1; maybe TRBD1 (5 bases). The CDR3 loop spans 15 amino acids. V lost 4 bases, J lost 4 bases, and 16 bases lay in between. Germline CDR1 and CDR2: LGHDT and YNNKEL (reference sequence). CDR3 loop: CASSRYRSPGTEAFF. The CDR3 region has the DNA TGTGCCAGCAGCCGATACAGGTCCCCGGGCACTGAAGCTTTCTTT.

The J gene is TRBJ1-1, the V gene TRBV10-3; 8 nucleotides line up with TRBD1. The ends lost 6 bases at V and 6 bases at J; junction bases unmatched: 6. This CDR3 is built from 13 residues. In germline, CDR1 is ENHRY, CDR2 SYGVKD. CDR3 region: CAISRTGMSEAFF. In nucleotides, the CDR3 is TGTGCCATCAGCCGGACAGGGATGTCTGAAGCTTTCTTT.

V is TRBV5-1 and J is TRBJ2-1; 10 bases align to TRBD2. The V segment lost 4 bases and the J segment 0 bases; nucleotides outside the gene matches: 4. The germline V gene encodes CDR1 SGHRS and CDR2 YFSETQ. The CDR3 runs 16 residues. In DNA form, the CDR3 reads TGCGCCAGCAGCGGGACTAGCGTGGCCTCCTACAATGAGCAGTTCTTC. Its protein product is CASSGTSVASYNEQFF.

As DNA, the CDR3 is TGTGCCAGCTCACCAGAGGCAGCGGACACCATATATTTT. Translation: CASSPEAADTIYF. The J gene is TRBJ1-3, the V gene TRBV18; D remains unclear. The CDR3 runs to 13 residues. With 2 bases removed from V and 8 bases from J, the gap between germline ends came to 10 bases. Germline lookup yields CDR1 KGHSH and CDR2 LQKENI.

The CDR3 coding sequence is TGTGCCAGTAGCCCGGGGGATATTTCTGGGGCCAACGTCCTGACTTTC. As protein: CASSPGDISGANVLTF. The chain employs TRBV19 and TRBJ2-6, with a tentative D call TRBD2 (6 bases). The CDR3 runs to 16 residues. From germline, CDR1 is LNHDA and CDR2 SQIVND (reference sequence). Trimming cost V 6 bases and J 1 base, with 13 bases left between them.

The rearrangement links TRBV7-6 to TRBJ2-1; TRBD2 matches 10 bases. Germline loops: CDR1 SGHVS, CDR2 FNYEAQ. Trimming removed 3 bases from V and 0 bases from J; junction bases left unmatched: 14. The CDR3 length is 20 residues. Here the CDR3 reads CASSLGRLAGGLSSYNEQFF. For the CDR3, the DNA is TGTGCCAGCAGCTTGGGAAGACTAGCGGGTGGTTTGAGCTCCTACAATGAGCAGTTCTTC.

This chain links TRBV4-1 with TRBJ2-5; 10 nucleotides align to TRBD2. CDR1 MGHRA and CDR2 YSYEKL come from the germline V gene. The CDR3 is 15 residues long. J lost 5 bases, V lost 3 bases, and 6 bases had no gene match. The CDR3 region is CASSQSGGAYETQYF. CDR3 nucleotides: TGCGCCAGCAGCCAGAGCGGGGGGGCCTACGAGACCCAGTACTTC.

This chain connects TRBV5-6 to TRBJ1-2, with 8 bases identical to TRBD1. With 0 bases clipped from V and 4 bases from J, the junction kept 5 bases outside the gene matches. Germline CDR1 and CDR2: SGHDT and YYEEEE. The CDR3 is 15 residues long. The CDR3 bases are TGTGCCAGCAGCTTGGCGAGGACAGGGACCTATGGCTACACCTTC. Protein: CASSLARTGTYGYTF.

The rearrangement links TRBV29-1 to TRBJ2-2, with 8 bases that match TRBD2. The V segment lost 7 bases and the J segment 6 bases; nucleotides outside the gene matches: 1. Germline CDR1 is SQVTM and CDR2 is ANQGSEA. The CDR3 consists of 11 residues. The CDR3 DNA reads TGCAGCGCCGGGAGGGCCGGGGAGCTGTTTTTT. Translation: CSAGRAGELFF.

The CDR3 DNA is TGTGCCACCCCCGCCGGGACAGGGAGCTCCTATAATTCACCCCTCCACTTT. This codes for CATPAGTGSSYNSPLHF. This chain joins TRBV28 and TRBJ1-6; 9 bases fit TRBD1. Losses at the gene ends were 10 bases for V and 0 bases for J; bases not matched to a gene: 10. Germline values: CDR1 MDHEN, CDR2 SYDVKM. The CDR3 length is 17 residues.

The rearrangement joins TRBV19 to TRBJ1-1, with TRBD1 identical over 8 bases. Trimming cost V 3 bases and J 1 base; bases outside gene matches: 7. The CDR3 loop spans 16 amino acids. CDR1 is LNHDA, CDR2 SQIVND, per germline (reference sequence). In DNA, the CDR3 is TGTGCCAGTAGTATTCAGGGGGCCGGGAAGAACACTGAAGCTTTCTTT. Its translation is CASSIQGAGKNTEAFF.

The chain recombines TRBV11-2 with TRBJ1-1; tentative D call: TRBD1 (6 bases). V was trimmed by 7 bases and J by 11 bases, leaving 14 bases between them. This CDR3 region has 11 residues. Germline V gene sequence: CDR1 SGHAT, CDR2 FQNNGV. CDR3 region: CASILGGDAFF. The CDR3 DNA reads TGTGCCAGCATTTTAGGGGGGGACGCTTTCTTT.

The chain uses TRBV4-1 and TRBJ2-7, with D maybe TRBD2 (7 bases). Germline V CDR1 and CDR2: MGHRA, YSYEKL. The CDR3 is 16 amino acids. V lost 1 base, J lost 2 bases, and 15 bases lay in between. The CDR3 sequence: CASSQGGQGRAYEQYF. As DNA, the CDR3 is TGCGCCAGCAGCCAAGGAGGTCAGGGGAGGGCCTACGAGCAGTACTTC.

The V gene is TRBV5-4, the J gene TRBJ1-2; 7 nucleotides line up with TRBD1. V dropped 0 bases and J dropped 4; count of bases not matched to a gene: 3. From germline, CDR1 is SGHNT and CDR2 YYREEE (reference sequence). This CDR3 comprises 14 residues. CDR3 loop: CASSLGQGIYGYTF. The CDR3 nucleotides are TGTGCCAGCAGCTTGGGACAGGGAATCTATGGCTACACCTTC.

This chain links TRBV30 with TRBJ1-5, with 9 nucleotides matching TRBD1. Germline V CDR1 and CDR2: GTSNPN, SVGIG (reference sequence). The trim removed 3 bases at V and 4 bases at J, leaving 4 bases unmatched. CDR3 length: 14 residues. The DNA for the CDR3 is TGTGCCTGGAGCCTCGGACAGGGGAATCAGCCCCAGCATTTT. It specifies CAWSLGQGNQPQHF.

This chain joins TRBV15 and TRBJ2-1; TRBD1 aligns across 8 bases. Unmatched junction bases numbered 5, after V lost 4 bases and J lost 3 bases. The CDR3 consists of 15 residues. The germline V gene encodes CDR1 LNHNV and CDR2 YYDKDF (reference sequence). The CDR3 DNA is TGTGCCACCAGCAACGGACAGGGCGACTACAATGAGCAGTTCTTC. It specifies CATSNGQGDYNEQFF.

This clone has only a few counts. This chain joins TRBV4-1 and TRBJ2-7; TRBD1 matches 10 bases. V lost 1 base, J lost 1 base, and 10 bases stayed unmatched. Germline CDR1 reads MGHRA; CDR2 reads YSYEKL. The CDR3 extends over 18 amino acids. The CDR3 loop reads CASSQAKTGGPSSYEQYF. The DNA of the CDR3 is TGCGCCAGCAGCCAAGCCAAGACAGGGGGCCCCAGTTCCTACGAGCAGTACTTC.

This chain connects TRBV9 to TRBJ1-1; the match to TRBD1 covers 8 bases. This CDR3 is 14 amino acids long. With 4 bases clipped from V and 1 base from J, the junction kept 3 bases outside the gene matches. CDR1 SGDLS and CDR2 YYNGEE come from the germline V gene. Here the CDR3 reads CASSFTGGNTEAFF. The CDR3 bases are TGTGCCAGCAGCTTTACAGGGGGGAACACTGAAGCTTTCTTT.

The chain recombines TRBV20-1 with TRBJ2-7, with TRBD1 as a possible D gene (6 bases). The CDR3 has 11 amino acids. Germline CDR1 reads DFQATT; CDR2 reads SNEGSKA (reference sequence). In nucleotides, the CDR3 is TGCAGCCTCAGGGGCCCCTACGAGCAGTACTTC. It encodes CSLRGPYEQYF.

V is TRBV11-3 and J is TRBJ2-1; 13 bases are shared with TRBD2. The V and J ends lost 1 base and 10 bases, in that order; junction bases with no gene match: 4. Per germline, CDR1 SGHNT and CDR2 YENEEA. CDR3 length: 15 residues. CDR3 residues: CASSLARGLAGEQFF. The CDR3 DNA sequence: TGTGCCAGCAGCTTAGCTCGGGGACTAGCGGGGGAGCAGTTCTTC.

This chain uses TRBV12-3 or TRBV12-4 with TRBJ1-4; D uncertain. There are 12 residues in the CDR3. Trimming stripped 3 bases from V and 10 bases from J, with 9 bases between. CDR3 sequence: CASSFNTGKLFF. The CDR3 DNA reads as TGTGCCAGCAGTTTTAATACGGGAAAACTGTTTTTT.